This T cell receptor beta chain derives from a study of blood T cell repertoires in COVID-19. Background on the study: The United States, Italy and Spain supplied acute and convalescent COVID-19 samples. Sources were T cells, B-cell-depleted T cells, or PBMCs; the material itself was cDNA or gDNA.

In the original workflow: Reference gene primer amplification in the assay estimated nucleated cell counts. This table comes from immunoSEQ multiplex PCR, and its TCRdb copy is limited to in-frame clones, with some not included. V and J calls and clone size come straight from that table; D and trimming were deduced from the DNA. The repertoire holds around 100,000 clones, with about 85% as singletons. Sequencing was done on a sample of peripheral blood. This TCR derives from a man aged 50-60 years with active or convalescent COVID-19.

For the CDR3, the DNA is TGTGTCAGAAGCTTAAGTGGGACAGGGGACTATGGCTACACCTTC. This encodes CVRSLSGTGDYGYTF. The genes are TRBV7-5 and TRBJ1-2; the D call TRBD1 from the table was never checked on the DNA. TRBV7-5 is reported as a pseudogene. The CDR3 is 15 residues long.